A single sample gave rise to the 25 T cell receptor beta chains below, sequenced in a study of T cells in Graves' hyperthyroidism and ophthalmopathy. TCR beta CDR3 regions were amplified from RNA. With the HTBI primer set, the TCR CDR3 went through a first round of RT-PCR. Using its own MiXCR run on the multiplex PCR reads, TCRdb lists one record per CDR3 protein. The sample holds roughly 500,000 distinct CDR3 sequences, roughly 45% seen once. The source material was peripheral blood or thyroid tissue (not recorded which). The receptors here all came from an adult woman with Graves' disease, either hyperthyroidism or ophthalmopathy (not recorded which).

The chain links TRBV14 to TRBJ1-1; D may be TRBD1 (6 bases). The V end was cut by 3 bases, the J end by 7 bases, with 15 bases between. Per germline, CDR1 SGHDN and CDR2 FVKESK. The CDR3 loop spans 14 amino acids. The CDR3 loop reads CASSQWGGRFEAFF. In nucleotides, the CDR3 is TGTGCCAGCAGCCAGTGGGGGGGGCGGTTTGAAGCTTTCTTT.

The chain uses TRBV29-1 and TRBJ1-2; 10 bases map to TRBD1. Looked up from germline, CDR1 is SQVTM and CDR2 is ANQGSEA. There are 14 residues in the CDR3. V lost 7 bases to trimming and J lost 8 bases; unmatched junction nucleotides: 13. CDR3 in amino acids: CSAGQGGLLYGYTF. The CDR3 nucleotides are TGCAGCGCCGGACAGGGGGGACTGCTTTACGGCTACACCTTC. Supplemented by reference TRBV29-1 and TRBJ1-2, the full variable domain reads SAVISQKPSRDICQRGTSLTIQCQVDSQVTMMFWYRQQPGQSLTLIATANQGSEATYESGFVIDKFPISRPNLTFSTLTVSNMSPEDSSIYLCSAGQGGLLYGYTFGSGTRLTVV.

As regards this clonotype: A much larger clone lies a single base off, so this may be a read error. This chain connects TRBV20-1 to TRBJ1-3, with 10 bases lining up with TRBD1. Germline V gene data show CDR1 as DFQATT and CDR2 as SNEGSKA (reference sequence). This CDR3 has 13 amino acids. V dropped 6 bases and J dropped 2; count of bases not matched to a gene: 1. CDR3 protein: CSAGQGAGNTIYF. CDR3 nucleotide sequence: TGCAGTGCCGGACAGGGGGCTGGAAACACCATATATTTT.

This clonotype was counted between two and nine times. The chain is built from TRBV29-1 and TRBJ2-2; unclear D gene. CDR3 length: 13 amino acids. The V end was cut by 4 bases, the J end by 7 bases, with 13 bases between. Germline values: CDR1 SQVTM, CDR2 ANQGSEA. The CDR3 loop reads CSVGILSGGELFF. DNA for the CDR3: TGCAGCGTTGGGATCCTCAGTGGCGGGGAGCTGTTTTTT.

This chain uses TRBV12-3 or TRBV12-4 with TRBJ1-1; no firm D call. Trimming pared 3 bases from V and 6 bases from J, leaving 11 bases between. The length of the CDR3 is 13 residues. The CDR3 sequence is CASSFHGSSEAFF. The CDR3 DNA sequence: TGTGCCAGCAGTTTCCACGGGTCATCTGAAGCTTTCTTT.

V usage is TRBV12-3 or TRBV12-4 and J usage is TRBJ1-6; TRBD1 aligns across 10 bases. The CDR3 sequence is 15 residues long. The V gene end was trimmed by 5 bases and the J gene end by 10 bases; junction bases not matched to a gene: 8. The chain's CDR3 is CASSALGTGASPLHF. In DNA form, the CDR3 reads TGTGCCAGCAGTGCACTCGGGACAGGGGCATCACCCCTCCACTTT.

This sequence joins TRBV27 and TRBJ2-7; D remains ambiguous. Trimming removed 8 bases at V and 6 bases at J, with 17 bases between. Germline V gene sequence: CDR1 MNHEY, CDR2 SMNVEV (reference sequence). CDR3 length: 13 amino acids. As DNA, the CDR3 is TGTGCCAGCCGAATTGCGTGGAAATCCGAGCAGTACTTC. Its protein is CASRIAWKSEQYF.

This sequence joins TRBV10-2 and TRBJ1-5, with 11 positions matching TRBD1. The junction had 11 bases not matched to a gene; V was cut back by 9 bases and J by 1 base. There are 17 residues in the CDR3. The germline CDR1 and CDR2 sequences are WSHSY and SAAADI. The CDR3 sequence is CARNADRGRLSNQPQHF. The CDR3 DNA follows: TGCGCCAGAAACGCGGACAGGGGGCGCCTGAGCAATCAGCCCCAGCATTTT.

Turning to this clonotype: The conserved closing phenylalanine or tryptophan is absent in this CDR3, likely reflecting a read error. The J gene is TRBJ1-1, the V gene TRBV10-3; perhaps TRBD1 as D (5 bases). The germline V and J ends were trimmed by 10 bases and 1 base, with 10 bases remaining between them. The CDR3 extends over 12 amino acids. CDR1 and CDR2 (germline): ENHRY, SYGVKD. CDR3 sequence: CATTGQNTEAFL. CDR3 DNA: TGTGCCACTACAGGACAGAACACTGAAGCTTTCCTT.

The chain combines TRBV9 with TRBJ2-7; D unresolved. The CDR3 contains 14 residues. CDR1 and CDR2 from the germline V gene are SGDLS and YYNGEE. Trimming removed 4 bases at V and 1 base at J, with 12 bases between. The CDR3 nucleotides read TGTGCCAGCAGCCAAGAGGCGGCGTCCTACGAGCAGTACTTC. Translating gives CASSQEAASYEQYF.

This clonotype came up many times. This sequence joins TRBV5-1 and TRBJ2-7; 11 bases are shared with TRBD1. V dropped 1 base and J dropped 2; count of bases not matched to a gene: 5. CDR3 length equals 16 residues. In germline, CDR1 is SGHRS, CDR2 YFSETQ. The CDR3 reads CASSLRLGQGAYEQYF. Written as DNA, the CDR3 is TGCGCCAGCAGCTTGAGGTTGGGACAGGGGGCCTACGAGCAGTACTTC.

This sequence joins TRBV11-2 and TRBJ1-1, with D possibly matching TRBD1 (5 bases). Deletions cut 8 bases from V and 0 bases from J, with 13 bases between. CDR1 and CDR2 from the germline V gene are SGHAT and FQNNGV. The CDR3 totals 14 residues. CDR3 sequence (DNA): TGTGCCAGCTCAATCCAGGGAGTGAACACTGAAGCTTTCTTT. Its protein is CASSIQGVNTEAFF.

The chain links TRBV6-5 to TRBJ1-5; D possibly corresponds to TRBD1 (5 bases). The CDR3 spans 15 residues. V was shortened by 6 bases and J by 0 bases, with 12 bases between the two germline ends. The germline V gene has CDR1 MNHEY and CDR2 SVGAGI. The CDR3 DNA reads as TGTGCCAGCAGACCGACAGCCTATAGCAATCAGCCCCAGCATTTT. It specifies CASRPTAYSNQPQHF.

The chain couples TRBV20-1 to TRBJ1-1; unclear D gene. V was pared by 2 bases and J by 4 bases, with 11 bases between. Germline CDR1 and CDR2: DFQATT and SNEGSKA (reference sequence). The CDR3 length is 13 residues. Here the CDR3 DNA reads TGCAGTGCTAGACAGGCGCCGGGCACTGAAGCTTTCTTT. This gives the protein CSARQAPGTEAFF.

As to this clonotype: Being one base from a much bigger clone, this may be a read error. This chain connects TRBV19 to TRBJ1-1, with TRBD1 identical over 8 bases. Germline-derived CDR1 and CDR2 are LNHDA and SQIVND (reference sequence). The CDR3 runs 15 residues. Here the CDR3 DNA reads TGTGACACCGAACATCCAGGGGGCGGGTACACTGAAGCTTTCTTT. Translating it yields CDTEHPGGGYTEAFF.

The V and J genes are TRBV29-1 and TRBJ1-4, with TRBD1 identical over 8 bases. Germline loops: CDR1 SQVTM, CDR2 ANQGSEA. J gave up 8 bases and V 7 bases, and 6 bases lay outside the gene matches. The CDR3 length is 12 residues. CDR3 sequence (DNA): TGCAGCGCTGGACAGGGTGGCGAAAAACTGTTTTTT. Its protein product is CSAGQGGEKLFF.

There are a few counts of this clonotype. This chain's CDR3 is CASSVSGSREETQYF. Written as DNA, the CDR3 is TGTGCCAGCAGTGTTAGCGGGAGCAGGGAAGAGACCCAGTACTTC. The chain employs TRBV2 and TRBJ2-5, with 9 bases fitting TRBD2. Germline V gene data show CDR1 as SNHLY and CDR2 as FYNNEI. The CDR3 consists of 15 residues. J gave up 3 bases and V 4 bases, and 6 bases lay outside the gene matches.

Ten or more counts support this clonotype. The chain is built from TRBV9 and TRBJ2-6, with 9 bases matching TRBD1. This CDR3 has 21 residues. J gave up 2 bases and V 0 bases, and 15 bases lay outside the gene matches. Germline V gives CDR1 SGDLS, CDR2 YYNGEE. The CDR3 protein is CASSVGIKLGQGRPGANVLTF. CDR3 nucleotides: TGTGCCAGCAGCGTAGGAATAAAATTGGGACAGGGTAGACCTGGGGCCAACGTCCTGACTTTC. The whole variable domain, filled in from reference TRBV9 and TRBJ2-6, reads DSGVTQTPKHLITATGQRVTLRCSPRSGDLSVYWYQQSLDQGLQFLIQYYNGEERAKGNILERFSAQQFPDLHSELNLSSLELGDSALYFCASSVGIKLGQGRPGANVLTFGAGSRLTVL.

Ten or more counts support this clonotype. J is TRBJ1-5 and V is TRBV12-3 or TRBV12-4; the D is unclear. This CDR3 is built from 12 residues. The V end was cut by 3 bases, the J end by 6 bases, with 6 bases between. This chain's CDR3 is CASSFWGQPQHF. The CDR3 DNA follows: TGTGCCAGCAGTTTTTGGGGTCAGCCCCAGCATTTT.

Ten or more counts support this clonotype. This rearrangement joins TRBV7-9 to TRBJ1-6, with TRBD1 identical over 8 bases. CDR1 is SEHNR and CDR2 is FQNEAQ in the germline V gene (reference sequence). This CDR3 contains 15 residues. V trimming: 1 base; J trimming: 6 bases; junction bases outside the gene matches: 2. The CDR3 is CASSLGDRPNSPLHF. CDR3 coding DNA: TGTGCCAGCAGCTTAGGGGACAGGCCTAATTCACCCCTCCACTTT.

Many counts were recorded for this clonotype. The V call is TRBV10-3, the J call TRBJ1-4; weak D call: TRBD1 (6 bases). The CDR3 loop spans 16 amino acids. The V gene's germline CDR1 is ENHRY and CDR2 SYGVKD. Trimming removed 4 bases at V and 4 bases at J, with 16 bases between. In DNA, the CDR3 is TGTGCCATCAGTGGGTCTGGGGGCAGAGATAATGAAAAACTGTTTTTT. Protein: CAISGSGGRDNEKLFF.

This clonotype has at least ten counts. The V gene is TRBV7-9, the J gene TRBJ2-6; D ambiguous. Trimming took 4 bases from V and 0 from J, leaving 7 bases between them. Germline V gives CDR1 SEHNR, CDR2 FQNEAQ (reference sequence). The CDR3 totals 15 residues. Written as DNA, the CDR3 is TGTGCCAGCAGCTCATGGGACTCTGGGGCCAACGTCCTGACTTTC. This encodes CASSSWDSGANVLTF.

Ten or more counts support this clonotype. The chain uses TRBV12-3 or TRBV12-4 and TRBJ2-2; tentatively, D is TRBD2 (6 bases). The CDR3 is 16 amino acids. Trimming pared 6 bases from V and 6 bases from J, leaving 20 bases between. In nucleotides, the CDR3 is TGTGCCAGCAGCCTCAAGGTCAAACCGGGGGCCGGGGAGCTGTTTTTT. This sequence encodes CASSLKVKPGAGELFF.

The V gene is TRBV7-9, the J gene TRBJ1-2, with D possibly TRBD1 on 6 matching bases. In germline, CDR1 is SEHNR, CDR2 FQNEAQ (reference sequence). The V gene lost 5 bases and the J gene lost 0 bases, with 10 bases spanning the gap. The CDR3 has 14 residues. This CDR3 is CASSVQGPNYGYTF. Here the CDR3 DNA reads TGTGCCAGCAGCGTACAGGGACCTAACTATGGCTACACCTTC.

This sequence joins TRBV2 and TRBJ1-5; D ambiguous. This CDR3 comprises 10 residues. Germline assignment: CDR1 SNHLY and CDR2 FYNNEI. V gave up 4 bases and J gave up 11 bases, with 6 bases separating them. The CDR3 DNA follows: TGTGCCAGCAGTGGTTTGGCCCAGCATTTT. Translating it yields CASSGLAQHF. Together with reference TRBV2 and TRBJ1-5, the CDR3 gives the full variable domain: EPEVTQTPSHQVTQMGQEVILRCVPISNHLYFYWYRQILGQKVEFLVSFYNNEISEKSEIFDDQFSVERPDGSNFTLKIRSTKLEDSAMYFCASSGLAQHFGDGTRLSIL.